This passage covers 22 T cell receptor beta chains from one sample sequenced in a study of cytomegalovirus exposure and HLA in healthy donors. Profiling relied on immunoSEQ multiplex PCR, and the TCRdb table lists in-frame clones only, not all of them. The sample contains a few hundred thousand clones, roughly 85% of which appear only once. The specimen sequenced was PBMCs. Receptors originate from a woman between 18 and 29 years old in good health and CMV-seronegative.

This clone came up once. The V gene is TRBV15, the J gene TRBJ1-4; 9 bases match TRBD1. With V trimmed by 8 bases and J by 10 bases, 2 bases remained unmatched. The germline gives CDR1 LNHNV, CDR2 YYDKDF (reference sequence). The CDR3 consists of 11 residues. CDR3 sequence reads: CATRQGGKLFF. The CDR3 DNA sequence: TGTGCCACCCGACAGGGGGGAAAACTGTTTTTT.

The CDR3 DNA sequence: TGTGCCAGCAGTTACTCAGGGGTAGGCAATCAGCCCCAGCATTTT. It specifies CASSYSGVGNQPQHF. The rearrangement joins TRBV6-5 to TRBJ1-5, with D maybe TRBD1 (5 bases). V dropped 0 bases and J dropped 2 bases, with 8 bases sitting between them. The germline V gene has CDR1 MNHEY and CDR2 SVGAGI. The CDR3 contains 15 residues.

V gene TRBV15 combines with J gene TRBJ1-1; unclear D gene. V gave up 0 bases and J gave up 13 bases, with 18 bases separating them. CDR1 is LNHNV, CDR2 YYDKDF, per germline (reference sequence). This CDR3 comprises 14 residues. CDR3 bases: TGTGCCACCAGCAGAGATCTGGTATTACCCGAGGGTTTCTTT. Amino acids: CATSRDLVLPEGFF.

This clone was seen a handful of times. This chain connects TRBV30 to TRBJ1-4; 7 nucleotides match TRBD1. The CDR3 covers 13 residues. V shed 1 base, J shed 12 bases, and the junction held 8 bases outside the gene matches. Germline V gene data show CDR1 as GTSNPN and CDR2 as SVGIG (reference sequence). CDR3 coding DNA: TGTGCCTGGAGTGGGGGGTCCGGACAGGAACTGTTTTTT. This sequence encodes CAWSGGSGQELFF. Variable domain in full (rest from reference TRBV30 and TRBJ1-4): SQTIHQWPATLVQPVGSPLSLECTVEGTSNPNLYWYRQAAGRGLQLLFYSVGIGQISSEVPQNLSASRPQDRQFILSSKKLLLSDSGFYLCAWSGGSGQELFFGSGTQLSVL.

The genes are TRBV6-5 and TRBJ2-7; 7 nucleotides agree with TRBD2. This CDR3 has 14 amino acids. The V gene's germline CDR1 is MNHEY and CDR2 SVGAGI. J was trimmed by 7 bases and V by 0 bases; bases with no gene match: 6. CDR3 in DNA: TGTGCCAGCAGTTACTCCGCGAGCGGGACTGAGCAGTACTTC. Protein: CASSYSASGTEQYF.

V usage is TRBV30 and J usage is TRBJ1-2; a weak D match, TRBD1 (6 bases). Germline CDR1 is GTSNPN and CDR2 is SVGIG (reference sequence). The CDR3 consists of 17 residues. The ends were cut back, 1 base at V and 2 bases at J, with 20 bases in the middle. The CDR3 here is CAWSAPGHRVRNYGYTF. CDR3 nucleotides: TGTGCCTGGAGTGCTCCGGGACACAGGGTTAGGAACTATGGCTACACCTTC.

The CDR3 DNA is TGTGCCAGTAGTACTAGCGGGAGGGCCTGGGATGAGCAGTTCTTC. Amino acids: CASSTSGRAWDEQFF. This chain uses TRBV19 with TRBJ2-1; TRBD2 matches at 12 bases. In germline, CDR1 is LNHDA, CDR2 SQIVND (reference sequence). Unmatched junction bases numbered 6, after V lost 4 bases and J lost 8 bases. The CDR3 extends over 15 amino acids.

The V gene is TRBV4-1, the J gene TRBJ2-7; tentatively, D is TRBD1 (5 bases). The CDR3 extends over 16 amino acids. V was trimmed by 0 bases and J by 0 bases, leaving 12 bases between them. Germline loops: CDR1 MGHRA, CDR2 YSYEKL. The CDR3 loop reads CASSQEDGANSYEQYF. Here the CDR3 DNA reads TGCGCCAGCAGCCAAGAGGATGGGGCCAACTCCTACGAGCAGTACTTC.

The chain carries TRBV5-4 and TRBJ1-2; no clear D gene. The CDR3 covers 15 residues. V was trimmed by 0 bases and J by 7 bases, leaving 16 bases between them. Germline values: CDR1 SGHNT, CDR2 YYREEE (reference sequence). The CDR3 sequence: CASSLVTPEGSGYTF. The CDR3 DNA reads TGTGCCAGCAGCTTGGTAACTCCCGAGGGATCTGGCTACACCTTC.

The chain recombines TRBV9 with TRBJ2-7, with D tentatively TRBD2 (6 bases). Deletions cut 4 bases from V and 0 bases from J, with 11 bases between. This CDR3 contains 14 residues. Germline V gene lookup returns CDR1 SGDLS and CDR2 YYNGEE. The CDR3 coding sequence is TGTGCCAGCAGCCCAAGGACTAACTCCTACGAGCAGTACTTC. Translation: CASSPRTNSYEQYF.

The chain employs TRBV4-1 and TRBJ2-5, with 8 bases that match TRBD2. The V and J ends lost 1 base and 5 bases, in that order; junction bases with no gene match: 12. Germline V gives CDR1 MGHRA, CDR2 YSYEKL. The CDR3 has 17 amino acids. The CDR3 region has the DNA TGCGCCAGCAGCCAAGTTGGAACGGGAGGGGACCGGGAGACCCAGTACTTC. This codes for CASSQVGTGGDRETQYF.

The table lists this clone with a count of one. The chain joins TRBV9 to TRBJ2-1, with D perhaps TRBD1 (5 bases). The V gene's germline CDR1 is SGDLS and CDR2 YYNGEE. Deletions cut 0 bases from V and 2 bases from J, with 21 bases between. This CDR3 comprises 19 residues. CDR3 in amino acids: CASSVGVMGPGLTYNEQFF. In DNA, the CDR3 is TGTGCCAGCAGCGTAGGAGTCATGGGGCCGGGCCTTACCTACAATGAGCAGTTCTTC.

The genes are TRBV15 and TRBJ1-2; no clear D gene. V was trimmed by 0 bases and J by 14 bases, leaving 22 bases between them. This CDR3 is built from 15 residues. CDR1 is LNHNV and CDR2 is YYDKDF in the germline V gene (reference sequence). The CDR3 nucleotides read TGTGCCACCAGCAGAGAGGGCCTAATGATGGCGGGTACGACCTTC. Encoded protein: CATSREGLMMAGTTF.

The chain is built from TRBV5-1 and TRBJ2-7; 7 bases align to TRBD1. The CDR3 is 15 residues long. Germline CDR1 is SGHRS and CDR2 is YFSETQ. With 4 bases clipped from V and 0 bases from J, the junction kept 7 bases outside the gene matches. CDR3 protein: CASSLGQANSYEQYF. CDR3 nucleotide sequence: TGCGCCAGCAGCCTCGGACAGGCGAACTCCTACGAGCAGTACTTC.

This clone was seen a single time. The V gene is TRBV4-1, the J gene TRBJ1-1, with D perhaps matching TRBD1 (5 bases). Germline CDR1 MGHRA, CDR2 YSYEKL. The V end was cut by 4 bases, the J end by 4 bases, with 13 bases between. The CDR3 sequence is 14 residues long. The CDR3 nucleotides read TGCGCCAGCAGCCTTGGGGGAGGGTCCACTGAAGCTTTCTTT. Translating gives CASSLGGGSTEAFF.

J is TRBJ1-6 and V is TRBV5-4; 8 positions match TRBD1. V dropped 4 bases and J dropped 7; count of bases not matched to a gene: 4. In germline, CDR1 is SGHNT, CDR2 YYREEE (reference sequence). The CDR3 consists of 14 residues. This chain's CDR3 is CASSRGQANSPLHF. CDR3 nucleotide sequence: TGTGCCAGCAGCAGGGGACAGGCCAATTCACCCCTCCACTTT.

V gene TRBV28 combines with J gene TRBJ2-7; the D is unclear. The CDR3 is 13 amino acids. Germline-derived CDR1 and CDR2 are MDHEN and SYDVKM. CDR3 protein: CAMAKSSSYEQYF. The CDR3 DNA follows: TGTGCGATGGCCAAATCAAGCTCCTACGAGCAGTACTTC.

This chain links TRBV7-8 with TRBJ2-7; 7 bases align to TRBD2. This CDR3 has 13 residues. J gave up 5 bases and V 8 bases, and 9 bases lay outside the gene matches. The germline CDR1 and CDR2 sequences are SGHVS and FQNEAQ. The CDR3 region is CASAGGRDDEQYF. In DNA form, the CDR3 reads TGTGCCAGCGCCGGGGGGAGAGACGACGAGCAGTACTTC.

V gene TRBV2 combines with J gene TRBJ2-7; 7 nucleotides line up with TRBD2. Germline V CDR1 and CDR2: SNHLY, FYNNEI. CDR3 length: 13 residues. After removal of 7 bases from V and 0 bases from J, the junction contained 3 bases not matched to a gene. This CDR3 reads CASKRDPSYEQYF. The CDR3, as DNA: TGTGCCAGCAAGCGGGATCCCTCCTACGAGCAGTACTTC.

The chain joins TRBV19 to TRBJ2-7, with D perhaps TRBD1 (6 bases). Trimming left V 6 bases short and J 3 bases short, with 12 bases between. Germline CDR1 reads LNHDA; CDR2 reads SQIVND (reference sequence). The CDR3 covers 13 residues. CDR3 loop: CASSITGFYEQYF. The CDR3 DNA is TGTGCCAGTAGCATAACAGGGTTCTACGAGCAGTACTTC.

This chain uses TRBV10-3 with TRBJ1-1, with TRBD1 matching 11 bases. The CDR3 is 16 residues long. V lost 4 bases to trimming and J lost 7 bases; unmatched junction nucleotides: 11. Germline V gene lookup returns CDR1 ENHRY and CDR2 SYGVKD. CDR3 sequence reads: CAISGAPGQGESEAFF. CDR3 in DNA: TGTGCCATCAGTGGGGCTCCGGGACAGGGGGAGAGTGAAGCTTTCTTT.

The chain employs TRBV21-1 and TRBJ2-7; TRBD2 is the table's D call, not checked against the DNA. TRBV21-1 is a recognized pseudogene. CDR3 length equals 14 residues. The CDR3 is CASSREATGDEQYF. The DNA for the CDR3 is TGTGCCAGCAGCCGGGAGGCAACAGGTGACGAGCAGTACTTC.